This entry concerns a single T cell receptor beta chain. V was trimmed by 0 bases and J by 5 bases, leaving 9 bases between them. CDR3 size: 14 residues. Germline assignment: CDR1 SGDLS and CDR2 YYNGEE. This specimen belongs to a study of cytomegalovirus exposure and HLA in healthy donors. Amplification used 60 Vbeta primers and 13 Jbeta primers. Using immunoSEQ multiplex PCR, the repertoire was profiled, and TCRdb retains in-frame clones only, with some absent. The table has 150,000 to 200,000 clones, approximately 80% seen once. V and J are TRBV9 and TRBJ1-5; no clear D gene. The sample was PBMCs. The sequence came from a woman younger than 30 in good health and CMV-seronegative. The CDR3 here is CASSVGEGYQPQHF. CDR3 in DNA: TGTGCCAGCAGCGTAGGAGAGGGATATCAGCCCCAGCATTTT.